The 15 T cell receptor beta chains listed next were all sequenced from one sample in a study of blood T cell repertoires in COVID-19. Sequencing used immunoSEQ multiplex PCR; TCRdb keeps in-frame clones, though not all of them. The sample lists over 250,000 clones; 88% were seen once. The sequenced material came from PBMCs or T cells enriched from blood (not recorded which). These TCRs come from an older woman in a cohort exposed to, infected with or recovered from COVID-19 (not recorded which).

The CDR3 reads CASSELGRQPQHF. CDR3 nucleotide sequence: TGTGCCAGCAGTGAGCTGGGCAGGCAGCCCCAGCATTTT. J is TRBJ1-5 and V is TRBV25-1, with D hard to call. Germline V CDR1 and CDR2: MGHDK, SYGVNS. V was clipped by 3 bases and J by 7 bases, with 10 bases between them. The CDR3 consists of 13 residues.

As for this clone: In the same sample, other DNA sequences code for this CDR3. V gene TRBV28 combines with J gene TRBJ1-6; D is uncertain. V lost 4 bases and J lost 7, with 5 bases in between. This CDR3 is built from 12 residues. Germline V gene sequence: CDR1 MDHEN, CDR2 SYDVKM. This CDR3 is CASSWRNSPLHF. In DNA form, the CDR3 reads TGTGCCAGCAGTTGGAGAAATTCACCCCTCCACTTT.

The chain is built from TRBV11-3 and TRBJ2-1; 11 positions agree with TRBD2. The CDR3 loop spans 15 amino acids. Trimming cost V 5 bases and J 7 bases; bases outside gene matches: 7. CDR1 SGHNT and CDR2 YENEEA come from the germline V gene. Here the CDR3 DNA reads TGTGCCAGCAGCGCCGGGACTAGCGGAGGAAATGAGCAGTTCTTC. Encoded protein: CASSAGTSGGNEQFF.

The V call is TRBV10-3, the J call TRBJ1-5, with 9 bases identical to TRBD1. The CDR3 covers 13 residues. The J segment lost 6 bases and the V segment lost 4 bases, leaving 1 base of the junction unmatched. In germline, CDR1 is ENHRY, CDR2 SYGVKD. CDR3 nucleotides: TGTGCCATCAGTGGGACAGGGGCTCAGCCCCAGCATTTT. It is translated as CAISGTGAQPQHF.

V usage is TRBV6-5 and J usage is TRBJ1-2; TRBD1 agrees at 8 bases. Germline V gives CDR1 MNHEY, CDR2 SVGAGI. This CDR3 contains 14 residues. Trimming at V came to 9 bases and at J to 1 base, leaving 7 bases not matched to a gene. The CDR3 sequence is CASGQGTHNYGYTF. The CDR3 region has the DNA TGTGCCAGTGGACAGGGAACGCATAACTATGGCTACACCTTC.

Concerning this clone: Other DNA sequences in this specimen translate into the identical CDR3. The V and J genes are TRBV28 and TRBJ1-2; 9 bases agree with TRBD1. This CDR3 contains 12 residues. Germline trimming cut 6 bases from V and 5 bases from J; bases unmatched to any gene: 1. CDR1 and CDR2 (germline): MDHEN, SYDVKM. DNA for the CDR3: TGTGCCAGCAGGACAGGGGGGTATGGCTACACCTTC. Amino acid sequence: CASRTGGYGYTF.

This clone is a singleton in its sample. The rearrangement links TRBV11-2 to TRBJ1-5, with D possibly TRBD1 on 5 matching bases. Trimming left V 1 base short and J 0 bases short, with 13 bases between. The CDR3 is 17 amino acids. The V gene's germline CDR1 is SGHAT and CDR2 FQNNGV. The CDR3 nucleotides are TGTGCCAGCAGCTTAGGGACCGGGGGGAATAGCAATCAGCCCCAGCATTTT. Translated: CASSLGTGGNSNQPQHF.

This rearrangement joins TRBV28 to TRBJ1-4; TRBD1 aligns across 10 bases. This CDR3 is built from 15 residues. Germline V gene lookup returns CDR1 MDHEN and CDR2 SYDVKM. V lost 5 bases and J lost 6; bases outside the gene matches: 6. DNA for the CDR3: TGTGCCAGCAGTATACCCGGGACAGGGGATGAAAAACTGTTTTTT. Translating it yields CASSIPGTGDEKLFF.

The V call is TRBV7-2, the J call TRBJ2-7; tentatively, D is TRBD2 (6 bases). V lost 5 bases and J 7 bases, leaving 15 bases between the germline ends. CDR1 SGHTA and CDR2 FQGNSA come from the germline V gene. The CDR3 extends over 13 amino acids. The CDR3 nucleotides are TGTGCCAGCAGCACAGGAGGGCCGAGGGAGCAGTACTTC. Translated, it gives CASSTGGPREQYF.

The J gene is TRBJ1-3, the V gene TRBV18; D gene unclear. Germline V gives CDR1 KGHSH, CDR2 LQKENI. V was pared by 3 bases and J by 3 bases, with 12 bases between. CDR3 length equals 15 residues. This CDR3 reads CASSPSGPRGNTIYF. Here the CDR3 DNA reads TGTGCCAGCTCACCGTCGGGTCCCCGTGGAAACACCATATATTTT.

The rearrangement links TRBV4-1 to TRBJ1-2; a possible D gene is TRBD1 (5 bases). The CDR3 covers 13 residues. In germline, CDR1 is MGHRA, CDR2 YSYEKL. Trimming removed 4 bases at V and 5 bases at J, with 11 bases between. The chain's CDR3 is CASSPRGGYGYTF. The CDR3 coding sequence is TGCGCCAGCAGCCCTCGGGGGGGTTATGGCTACACCTTC.

This sequence joins TRBV5-1 and TRBJ2-3; D remains ambiguous. This CDR3 is 13 amino acids long. The germline CDR1 and CDR2 sequences are SGHRS and YFSETQ. Trimming cost V 5 bases and J 5 bases, with 12 bases left between them. The CDR3 region has the DNA TGCGCCAGCAGGTCAAACCCAGGAGATACGCAGTATTTT. Translation gives CASRSNPGDTQYF.

This chain connects TRBV9 to TRBJ2-1; no clear D. The CDR3 spans 13 residues. V lost 0 bases to trimming and J lost 4 bases, with 5 bases between them. The germline CDR1 and CDR2 sequences are SGDLS and YYNGEE. The CDR3 spells CASSVDSYNEQFF. The CDR3 coding sequence is TGTGCCAGCAGCGTAGACAGTTACAATGAGCAGTTCTTC.

The genes are TRBV15 and TRBJ2-5; 8 bases match TRBD1. Trimming removed 7 bases from V and 2 bases from J; junction bases left unmatched: 9. From germline, CDR1 is LNHNV and CDR2 YYDKDF (reference sequence). This CDR3 contains 15 residues. CDR3 protein: CATTPGTGRQETQYF. The CDR3 nucleotides read TGTGCCACCACCCCGGGGACAGGACGACAAGAGACCCAGTACTTC. Filled out from reference TRBV15 and TRBJ2-5, the complete variable domain reads DAMVIQNPRYQVTQFGKPVTLSCSQTLNHNVMYWYQQKSSQAPKLLFHYYDKDFNNEADTPDNFQSRRPNTSFCFLDIRSPGLGDTAMYLCATTPGTGRQETQYFGPGTRLLVL.

The gene calls are TRBV3-1 (or the pseudogene TRBV3-2) and TRBJ2-5, with TRBD1 identical over 7 bases. CDR3 length: 15 amino acids. In germline, CDR1 is LGHDT, CDR2 YNNKEL (reference sequence). The trim removed 2 bases at V and 5 bases at J, leaving 8 bases unmatched. CDR3 loop: CASSQWDSQRETQYF. CDR3 in DNA: TGTGCCAGCAGCCAATGGGACAGTCAGAGGGAGACCCAGTACTTC.